The 26 T cell receptor beta chains below all came from one sample that was sequenced in a study of glioma-infiltrating T cells. TCR alpha and beta CDR3 regions were amplified from RNA using iRepertoire nested multiplex PCR. MiXCR was run by TCRdb on the multiplex PCR reads, yielding one entry per CDR3 protein. The table records roughly 350,000 distinct CDR3 sequences, more than 35% of them present only once. The sample was glioma tissue, nonneoplastic brain tissue, or PBMCs (not recorded which). All receptors come from a human donor with low-grade glioma or glioblastoma, undergoing nonglioma brain surgery, or in good health (not recorded which).

This clonotype was seen ten or more times. V and J are TRBV27 and TRBJ2-7; D tentatively fits TRBD1 or TRBD2 (5 bases each). The CDR3 is 15 residues long. From germline, CDR1 is MNHEY and CDR2 SMNVEV (reference sequence). The V end was cut by 0 bases, the J end by 2 bases, with 11 bases between. CDR3 residues: CASSLSGDVAYEQYF. The CDR3 DNA sequence: TGTGCCAGCAGTTTATCTGGGGACGTCGCCTACGAGCAGTACTTC.

This sequence joins TRBV7-3 and TRBJ2-1, with TRBD2 matching 11 bases. Trimming took 5 bases from V and 5 from J; bases not matched to a gene: 2. This CDR3 region has 14 residues. CDR1 and CDR2 (germline): SGHTA, FQGTGA. As DNA, the CDR3 is TGTGCCAGCAGCCAGGGACTAGCGGACAATGAGCAGTTCTTC. It yields the protein CASSQGLADNEQFF.

This clonotype was counted a few times. The rearrangement links TRBV27 to TRBJ2-7; D perhaps matches TRBD2 (6 bases). Trimming shortened V by 7 bases and J by 6 bases, and 19 bases separated the two germline ends. Germline-derived CDR1 and CDR2 are MNHEY and SMNVEV (reference sequence). The CDR3 has 14 amino acids. This CDR3 is CASKEGLGAGEQYF. CDR3 sequence (DNA): TGTGCCAGCAAGGAGGGCTTGGGAGCGGGCGAGCAGTACTTC.

The CDR3: CASSEFRGPSEQFF. CDR3 in DNA: TGTGCCAGCAGTGAATTTAGGGGACCCAGTGAGCAGTTCTTC. The chain couples TRBV2 to TRBJ2-1; the D call may be TRBD1 or TRBD2 (5 bases each). The CDR3 spans 14 residues. Trimming left V 2 bases short and J 9 bases short, with 14 bases between. Germline CDR1 reads SNHLY; CDR2 reads FYNNEI. Looking up the rest from reference TRBV2 and TRBJ2-1 gives the full variable domain: EPEVTQTPSHQVTQMGQEVILRCVPISNHLYFYWYRQILGQKVEFLVSFYNNEISEKSEIFDDQFSVERPDGSNFTLKIRSTKLEDSAMYFCASSEFRGPSEQFFGPGTRLTVL.

The table lists this clonotype with a few counts. V is TRBV4-3 and J is TRBJ1-2; 7 nucleotides align to TRBD1. Germline V gene lookup returns CDR1 LGHNA and CDR2 YSLEER. The junction had 7 bases not matched to a gene; V was cut back by 0 bases and J by 6 bases. The CDR3 is made up of 15 amino acids. Written as DNA, the CDR3 is TGCGCCAGCAGCCAAGAACGACAGGGTTGGGATGGCTACACCTTC. It yields the protein CASSQERQGWDGYTF.

With regard to this clonotype: Lacking the conserved final phenylalanine or tryptophan, this CDR3 likely reflects a read error. This sequence joins TRBV7-9 and TRBJ1-1; no clear D gene. V was shortened by 5 bases and J by 4 bases, with 8 bases between the two germline ends. The CDR3 spans 12 residues. The germline gives CDR1 SEHNR, CDR2 FQNEAQ (reference sequence). CDR3 amino acids: CASSPGITEAFL. The CDR3 nucleotides are TGTGCCAGCAGCCCCGGGATCACTGAAGCTTTCCTT.

This clonotype was observed at least ten times. This chain joins TRBV27 and TRBJ1-4; 9 bases match TRBD1. This CDR3 region has 15 residues. From germline, CDR1 is MNHEY and CDR2 SMNVEV (reference sequence). V lost 4 bases to trimming and J lost 2 bases; unmatched junction nucleotides: 2. CDR3: CASSSGTGTNEKLFF. The CDR3 nucleotides are TGTGCCAGCAGTTCAGGGACAGGGACTAATGAAAAACTGTTTTTT.

This clonotype was picked up a small number of times. The rearrangement uses TRBV28 and TRBJ1-2; possibly TRBD1 for D (6 bases). Trimming stripped 6 bases from V and 8 bases from J, with 16 bases between. CDR3 size: 13 residues. Germline lookup yields CDR1 MDHEN and CDR2 SYDVKM. The DNA for the CDR3 is TGTGCCAGCAGGGGTTGGGGGGGCGACGGCTACACCTTC. It codes for CASRGWGGDGYTF.

This clonotype came up many times. The chain recombines TRBV6-1 with TRBJ2-3; possibly TRBD1 for D (6 bases). Per the germline V gene, CDR1 is MNHNS and CDR2 is SASEGT. This CDR3 region has 13 residues. The germline V and J ends were trimmed by 8 bases and 5 bases, with 14 bases remaining between them. The CDR3 reads CASDIGQLDTQYF. DNA of the CDR3: TGTGCCAGCGATATAGGACAGTTAGATACGCAGTATTTT.

This clonotype occurred a few times. The chain has TRBV5-1 and TRBJ2-3; tentatively, D is TRBD1 or TRBD2 (5 bases each). Germline lookup yields CDR1 SGHRS and CDR2 YFSETQ. CDR3 size: 14 residues. V was clipped by 4 bases and J by 3 bases, with 12 bases between them. The CDR3 sequence is CASSVRDQTDTQYF. In nucleotides, the CDR3 is TGCGCCAGCAGCGTCAGGGACCAAACAGATACGCAGTATTTT.

This clonotype showed up just a few times. V usage is TRBV20-1 and J usage is TRBJ2-7; D gene unclear. The CDR3 sequence is 14 residues long. Germline V CDR1 and CDR2: DFQATT, SNEGSKA (reference sequence). Trimming stripped 0 bases from V and 3 bases from J, with 12 bases between. The CDR3 spells CSARDRLLHYEQYF. The CDR3 DNA is TGCAGTGCTAGAGATCGACTTCTTCACTACGAGCAGTACTTC.

For this clonotype: Since a much larger clone is just one base distant, this may be a read error. The CDR3 sequence is CSAGRNHEQYF. The DNA of the CDR3 is TGCAGTGCTGGCCGGAACCACGAGCAGTACTTC. The chain has TRBV20-1 and TRBJ2-7; D call uncertain. The V end lost 5 bases, the J end lost 5 bases, and 10 bases lay between the germline ends. The germline V gene encodes CDR1 DFQATT and CDR2 SNEGSKA (reference sequence). The CDR3 extends over 11 amino acids.

Comment on this clonotype: A read error may explain this, as a much larger clone is one base away. This rearrangement joins TRBV20-1 to TRBJ1-1; D might be TRBD1 (5 bases). Germline loops: CDR1 DFQATT, CDR2 SNEGSKA (reference sequence). The CDR3 has 15 residues. The ends were cut back, 3 bases at V and 2 bases at J, with 16 bases in the middle. CDR3 sequence: CSASFDSYINTEAFF. In DNA form, the CDR3 reads TGCAGTGCTAGTTTCGACAGTTACATAAACACTGAAGCTTTCTTT.

As concerns this clonotype: No conserved phenylalanine or tryptophan ends this CDR3, so it is likely a read error. The V and J genes are TRBV27 and TRBJ2-3, with 12 bases aligning to TRBD2. This CDR3 region has 16 residues. Germline V gives CDR1 MNHEY, CDR2 SMNVEV (reference sequence). The V and J ends lost 3 bases and 7 bases, in that order; junction bases with no gene match: 8. The CDR3 DNA sequence: TGTGCCAGCAGTTTTTCTAGCGGGAGGGTTCAGTATACGCAGTATTCT. Translated: CASSFSSGRVQYTQYS.

The chain employs TRBV19 and TRBJ2-2; 12 bases align to TRBD2. The CDR3 length is 17 residues. V was clipped by 5 bases and J by 4 bases; unmatched bases: 8. Germline V gene data show CDR1 as LNHDA and CDR2 as SQIVND (reference sequence). CDR3 sequence reads: CASSLLAGGHGTGELFF. The CDR3, as DNA: TGTGCCAGTAGTCTACTAGCGGGAGGTCACGGCACCGGGGAGCTGTTTTTT. Together with reference TRBV19 and TRBJ2-2, the CDR3 gives the full variable domain: DGGITQSPKYLFRKEGQNVTLSCEQNLNHDAMYWYRQDPGQGLRLIYYSQIVNDFQKGDIAEGYSVSREKKESFPLTVTSAQKNPTAFYLCASSLLAGGHGTGELFFGEGSRLTVL.

This clonotype was picked up a small number of times. This chain joins TRBV6-5 and TRBJ2-5, with TRBD2 matching over 8 bases. V dropped 6 bases and J dropped 7; count of bases not matched to a gene: 10. The CDR3 is 14 residues long. Germline CDR1 is MNHEY and CDR2 is SVGAGI. CDR3 in DNA: TGTGCCAGCAGCCCTGGACTAGCCGGCGGGACCCAGTACTTC. Amino acids: CASSPGLAGGTQYF.

A remark on this clonotype: A clone one base away is much larger, so this may be a read error. The rearrangement links TRBV20-1 to TRBJ1-5, with no clear D. The CDR3 length is 14 residues. Germline lookup yields CDR1 DFQATT and CDR2 SNEGSKA (reference sequence). The CDR3 nucleotides are TGCAGAGCTAGAGATCAAACAGTCAATCAGCCCCAGCATTTT. Amino acid sequence: CRARDQTVNQPQHF.

The table lists this clonotype with many counts. This chain connects TRBV28 to TRBJ2-1; 13 nucleotides agree with TRBD2. Trimming at V came to 2 bases and at J to 8 bases, leaving 3 bases not matched to a gene. The CDR3 spans 15 residues. The germline gives CDR1 MDHEN, CDR2 SYDVKM. The CDR3 sequence: CASSLGTSGIYEQFF. The CDR3 DNA follows: TGTGCCAGCAGTTTAGGGACTAGCGGGATCTATGAGCAGTTCTTC.

A remark on this clonotype: At one end the junction does not follow the germline gene, possibly because of a read error. This chain uses TRBV27 with TRBJ1-5; D is uncertain. Per germline, CDR1 MNHEY and CDR2 SMNVEV (reference sequence). This CDR3 region has 16 residues. The CDR3 sequence is CATSVFPTGRTQPQHF. CDR3 bases: TGTGCCACCAGTGTTTTCCCGACGGGCAGGACTCAGCCCCAGCATTTT.

This clonotype has a count of ten or more. The gene calls are TRBV6-2 or TRBV6-3 and TRBJ2-1; D might be TRBD1 or TRBD2, each matching 5 bases. The CDR3 covers 13 residues. The V end was cut by 6 bases, the J end by 3 bases, with 9 bases between. CDR1 and CDR2 from the germline V gene are MNHEY and SVGEGT. In DNA, the CDR3 is TGTGCCAGCAGGGGGGACGGCTACAATGAGCAGTTCTTC. Translating gives CASRGDGYNEQFF.

Regarding this clonotype: This may stem from a read error, because a much larger clone lies one nucleotide away. The genes are TRBV10-3 and TRBJ1-1; D gene ambiguous. The ends were cut back, 4 bases at V and 6 bases at J, with 15 bases in the middle. Germline lookup yields CDR1 ENHRY and CDR2 SYGVKD. The CDR3 runs 14 residues. CDR3 in amino acids: CAISAVSRNSEAFF. The CDR3 DNA follows: TGTGCCATCAGTGCCGTCAGTAGAAACTCTGAAGCTTTCTTT.

This clonotype was counted only a few times. The chain is built from TRBV7-2 and TRBJ1-2; D unclear. The length of the CDR3 is 12 residues. Germline values: CDR1 SGHTA, CDR2 FQGNSA. The ends were cut back, 2 bases at V and 3 bases at J, with 4 bases in the middle. CDR3 region: CASSLTHYGYTF. CDR3 DNA sequence: TGTGCCAGCAGCTTAACCCACTATGGCTACACCTTC.

This clonotype turned up a few times. This clone may be a read error of a much larger clone one base away. The chain links TRBV6-1 to TRBJ2-5; D may be TRBD1 (6 bases). V dropped 1 base and J dropped 4 bases, with 7 bases sitting between them. The germline V gene has CDR1 MNHNS and CDR2 SASEGT. This CDR3 is built from 13 residues. The CDR3 spells CASSEVRGETQYF. CDR3 DNA sequence: TGTGCCAGCAGTGAAGTCAGGGGAGAGACCCAGTACTTC.

This clonotype was picked up a small number of times. The rearrangement links TRBV7-2 to TRBJ2-2; a weak D match, TRBD2 (6 bases). V was trimmed by 0 bases and J by 6 bases, leaving 8 bases between them. The CDR3 consists of 14 residues. Germline V gene lookup returns CDR1 SGHTA and CDR2 FQGNSA. The CDR3 region is CASSLAWGAGELFF. In DNA, the CDR3 is TGTGCCAGCAGCTTAGCCTGGGGGGCCGGGGAGCTGTTTTTT.

This clonotype was detected ten times or more. The chain joins TRBV20-1 to TRBJ2-2; D unresolved. The CDR3 runs 14 residues. The germline gives CDR1 DFQATT, CDR2 SNEGSKA (reference sequence). V shed 6 bases and J shed 2 bases, with 13 bases lying between them. CDR3 bases: TGCAGTGCATCGGTATTCGCCAACACCGGGGAGCTGTTTTTT. This encodes CSASVFANTGELFF.

A few counts support this clonotype. V is TRBV20-1 and J is TRBJ2-3; 7 bases agree with TRBD2. Trimming at V came to 5 bases and at J to 4 bases, leaving 6 bases not matched to a gene. The germline CDR1 and CDR2 sequences are DFQATT and SNEGSKA (reference sequence). The CDR3 extends over 13 amino acids. The CDR3 DNA reads TGCAGTGCTGCGCGGGAGCTCCCAGATACGCAGTATTTT. It yields the protein CSAARELPDTQYF.